Each of the 26 T cell receptor beta chains below was sequenced from the same sample in a study of T cell repertoires in cytomegalovirus infection. TCRdb itself ran the reads through MiXCR, one entry per CDR3 protein. Among roughly 110,000 distinct CDR3 sequences listed, under 35% were seen once. For these receptors, no antigen is known. Material: CD8+ T cells from cultured PBMCs, obtained from culture after CMV antigen stimulation. These receptors were taken from a human donor in good health (CMV status not recorded). Some clones in this sample may be carry-over from other donors' samples.

This chain links TRBV20-1 with TRBJ2-1; 13 positions agree with TRBD2. The CDR3 loop spans 15 amino acids. Germline CDR1 is DFQATT and CDR2 is SNEGSKA (reference sequence). V trimming: 6 bases; J trimming: 3 bases; junction bases outside the gene matches: 5. CDR3 in DNA: TGCAGTGCCATGGGACTAGCGGGGAACTACAATGAGCAGTTCTTC. It encodes CSAMGLAGNYNEQFF.

This clonotype was recorded a few times. This chain joins TRBV18 and TRBJ1-2; TRBD1 aligns across 9 bases. The length of the CDR3 is 18 residues. J lost 5 bases, V lost 0 bases, and 13 bases had no gene match. Germline values: CDR1 KGHSH, CDR2 LQKENI. CDR3 nucleotide sequence: TGTGCCAGCTCACCACCGTGGGACAGGGTCGCCCTATGGTATGGCTACACCTTC. The encoded protein is CASSPPWDRVALWYGYTF.

This clonotype came up a few times. This chain connects TRBV6-6 to TRBJ1-4; weak D call: TRBD1 (5 bases). CDR3 length: 17 amino acids. The germline V and J ends were trimmed by 4 bases and 2 bases, with 17 bases remaining between them. Germline V gives CDR1 MNHNY, CDR2 SVGAGI (reference sequence). CDR3 region: CASSSDHGGGTNEKLFF. The CDR3 DNA reads TGTGCCAGCAGTTCCGATCACGGGGGAGGCACTAATGAAAAACTGTTTTTT.

This chain links TRBV11-2 with TRBJ2-1; TRBD2 agrees at 8 bases. Germline CDR1 is SGHAT and CDR2 is FQNNGV. This CDR3 is 15 amino acids long. V was clipped by 11 bases and J by 9 bases; unmatched bases: 18. The CDR3 sequence is CAASLGRGGSIEQFF. The CDR3 DNA sequence: TGTGCCGCCAGCTTAGGCCGGGGGGGCTCGATTGAGCAGTTCTTC.

This clonotype has at least ten counts. J is TRBJ2-5 and V is TRBV13; TRBD1 might be the D (6 bases). Per the germline V gene, CDR1 is PRHDT and CDR2 is FYEKMQ (reference sequence). V was clipped by 5 bases and J by 4 bases, with 20 bases between them. CDR3 length equals 16 residues. Here the CDR3 DNA reads TGTGCCAGCAGCCCGCGATCAGGGGATCAGAGAGAGACCCAGTACTTC. It translates to CASSPRSGDQRETQYF.

As DNA, the CDR3 is TGTGCCAGCAGCCTCCATGAGTTCGTGAAGGAGCAGTACTTC. Its translation is CASSLHEFVKEQYF. This chain links TRBV6-6 with TRBJ2-7; unclear D gene. CDR1 is MNHNY and CDR2 is SVGAGI in the germline V gene (reference sequence). Deletions cut 6 bases from V and 7 bases from J, with 19 bases between. The CDR3 spans 14 residues.

This clonotype was counted only a few times. The chain carries TRBV12-3 or TRBV12-4 and TRBJ2-7; 7 nucleotides match TRBD1. The CDR3 runs 15 residues. V was clipped by 6 bases and J by 2 bases; unmatched bases: 10. In nucleotides, the CDR3 is TGTGCCAGCAGCCCAGAAAACAGGGGCCCCTACGAGCAGTACTTC. Amino acid sequence: CASSPENRGPYEQYF.

This clonotype was detected only a few times. The chain's CDR3 is CASSLWSGGANVLTF. The CDR3 coding sequence is TGTGCCAGCAGTTTATGGTCCGGTGGGGCCAACGTCCTGACTTTC. The J gene is TRBJ2-6, the V gene TRBV28; D remains unclear. CDR3 size: 15 residues. The germline V gene encodes CDR1 MDHEN and CDR2 SYDVKM. Trimming removed 0 bases from V and 3 bases from J, with 6 bases in between.

This clonotype occurred many times. The chain has TRBV7-2 and TRBJ1-2, with no clear D. With 1 base removed from V and 3 bases from J, the gap between germline ends came to 0 bases. The CDR3 is 11 residues long. The V gene's germline CDR1 is SGHTA and CDR2 FQGNSA. The CDR3 loop is CASSLDYGYTF. For the CDR3, the DNA is TGTGCCAGCAGCTTAGACTATGGCTACACCTTC. Variable domain in full (rest from reference TRBV7-2 and TRBJ1-2): GAGVSQSPSNKVTEKGKDVELRCDPISGHTALYWYRQSLGQGLEFLIYFQGNSAPDKSGLPSDRFSAERTGGSVSTLTIQRTQQEDSAVYLCASSLDYGYTFGSGTRLTVV.

The rearrangement links TRBV7-2 to TRBJ2-7, with D perhaps given as TRBD1 or TRBD2 (6 bases each). Per germline, CDR1 SGHTA and CDR2 FQGNSA. V lost 7 bases and J 3 bases, leaving 13 bases between the germline ends. The CDR3 consists of 13 residues. The CDR3, as DNA: TGTGCCAGCAACGGCGGGACAAACTACGAGCAGTACTTC. This gives the protein CASNGGTNYEQYF.

The chain's CDR3 is CASSEVGMTGKFYEQYF. In nucleotides, the CDR3 is TGTGCCAGCAGTGAAGTGGGTATGACAGGCAAATTCTACGAGCAGTACTTC. This rearrangement joins TRBV6-1 to TRBJ2-7; TRBD1 might be the D (6 bases). The V gene's germline CDR1 is MNHNS and CDR2 SASEGT. The CDR3 extends over 17 amino acids. Trimming removed 1 base at V and 3 bases at J, with 19 bases between.

Here the CDR3 reads CASSQDPFGRLTEAFF. In DNA form, the CDR3 reads TGCGCCAGCAGCCAAGATCCGTTTGGCAGACTCACTGAAGCTTTCTTT. The rearrangement joins TRBV4-1 to TRBJ1-1, with D hard to call. CDR1 MGHRA and CDR2 YSYEKL come from the germline V gene. The germline V and J ends were trimmed by 0 bases and 4 bases, with 15 bases remaining between them. The CDR3 is made up of 16 amino acids.

This clonotype was seen a handful of times. This chain uses TRBV7-6 with TRBJ2-7; no reliable D call. The CDR3 has 13 residues. V shed 4 bases and J shed 0 bases, with 7 bases lying between them. Germline V gene sequence: CDR1 SGHVS, CDR2 FNYEAQ. The CDR3 bases are TGTGCCAGCAGCTCATACTTCTCCTACGAGCAGTACTTC. Translated, it gives CASSSYFSYEQYF.

V and J are TRBV6-1 and TRBJ1-2, with D perhaps TRBD1 (6 bases). The CDR3 consists of 15 residues. V lost 6 bases and J lost 4, with 18 bases in between. Germline V gives CDR1 MNHNS, CDR2 SASEGT. This CDR3 reads CASRPVYREPYGYTF. CDR3 sequence (DNA): TGTGCCAGCAGACCAGTATACAGGGAGCCCTATGGCTACACCTTC.

The chain uses TRBV5-6 and TRBJ2-5, with D perhaps TRBD2 (7 bases). CDR3 length: 17 amino acids. Germline V CDR1 and CDR2: SGHDT, YYEEEE. The V end was cut by 3 bases, the J end by 1 base, with 19 bases between. The CDR3 reads CASSSFLAGASQETQYF. DNA of the CDR3: TGTGCCAGCAGCTCCTTCTTGGCGGGGGCCTCCCAAGAGACCCAGTACTTC.

This chain connects TRBV5-1 to TRBJ1-5; D call uncertain. Trimming cost V 0 bases and J 3 bases, with 10 bases left between them. The CDR3 spans 15 residues. Per the germline V gene, CDR1 is SGHRS and CDR2 is YFSETQ. DNA of the CDR3: TGCGCCAGCAGCTTGGATGTGGGGTCCAATCAGCCCCAGCATTTT. Translated, it gives CASSLDVGSNQPQHF.

The gene calls are TRBV20-1 and TRBJ2-7; 7 nucleotides align to TRBD1. Germline CDR1 and CDR2: DFQATT and SNEGSKA (reference sequence). The CDR3 is 15 amino acids. The J segment lost 0 bases and the V segment lost 6 bases, leaving 11 bases of the junction unmatched. The chain's CDR3 is CSARPYQGDSYEQYF. CDR3 sequence (DNA): TGCAGTGCCAGACCCTATCAGGGGGACTCCTACGAGCAGTACTTC.

The V call is TRBV7-8, the J call TRBJ2-5, with a possible D match to TRBD1 (5 bases). Between the trimmed V and J ends, which lost 1 base and 0 bases, there was a span of 6 bases. CDR1 and CDR2 (germline): SGHVS, FQNEAQ. This CDR3 comprises 14 residues. For the CDR3, the DNA is TGTGCCAGCAGCTTAGAGGGGAACCAAGAGACCCAGTACTTC. Translated: CASSLEGNQETQYF.

The rearrangement links TRBV5-1 to TRBJ1-1; TRBD1 aligns across 7 bases. CDR1 is SGHRS and CDR2 is YFSETQ in the germline V gene. The CDR3 spans 15 residues. V shed 0 bases and J 1 base; nucleotides not matched to a gene: 3. In nucleotides, the CDR3 is TGCGCCAGCAGCTTGGGACAGGGAGCGAACACTGAAGCTTTCTTT. Its protein is CASSLGQGANTEAFF.

This clonotype was observed a few times. The chain carries TRBV7-2 and TRBJ2-1; 12 bases are shared with TRBD1. Germline V gene lookup returns CDR1 SGHTA and CDR2 FQGNSA. The CDR3 spans 16 residues. The ends lost 5 bases at V and 2 bases at J; junction bases unmatched: 4. The CDR3 DNA reads as TGTGCCAGCAGCCCAAGGGACAGGGGGCCCTACAATGAGCAGTTCTTC. Its protein is CASSPRDRGPYNEQFF.

The chain is built from TRBV11-3 and TRBJ1-1; TRBD1 is a possible D gene (5 bases). Trimming pared 1 base from V and 7 bases from J, leaving 7 bases between. Germline V gene lookup returns CDR1 SGHNT and CDR2 YENEEA. CDR3 length: 12 amino acids. CDR3 sequence (DNA): TGTGCCAGCAGCTTAGGTGGGGGTGAAGCTTTCTTT. Translated: CASSLGGGEAFF. The full variable domain, in which reference TRBV11-3 and TRBJ1-1 provide the parts outside the CDR3, is EAGVVQSPRYKIIEKKQPVAFWCNPISGHNTLYWYLQNLGQGPELLIRYENEEAVDDSQLPKDRFSAERLKGVDSTLKIQPAELGDSAVYLCASSLGGGEAFFGQGTRLTVV.

This clonotype has only one observation. The chain links TRBV6-5 to TRBJ2-1, with no clear D. Per germline, CDR1 MNHEY and CDR2 SVGAGI. V was cut by 8 bases and J by 3 bases, with 8 bases left in between. The CDR3 is made up of 12 amino acids. CDR3 nucleotides: TGTGCCAGCTGTAGTAGCTACAATGAGCAGTTCTTC. Its translation: CASCSSYNEQFF.

The CDR3 DNA reads as TGCAGTGCTGCCGGAAATTCACCCCTCCACTTT. Protein: CSAAGNSPLHF. The chain combines TRBV20-1 with TRBJ1-6; D is unresolved. The V end lost 5 bases, the J end lost 7 bases, and 6 bases lay between the germline ends. Germline CDR1 and CDR2: DFQATT and SNEGSKA (reference sequence). The CDR3 length is 11 residues.

The rearrangement links TRBV5-6 to TRBJ2-2; 7 nucleotides align to TRBD1. The V and J ends lost 2 bases and 4 bases, in that order; junction bases with no gene match: 5. The CDR3 extends over 15 amino acids. In germline, CDR1 is SGHDT, CDR2 YYEEEE. The DNA of the CDR3 is TGTGCCAGCAGCTTTCTGGGACAGAGCACCGGGGAGCTGTTTTTT. It yields the protein CASSFLGQSTGELFF.

V usage is TRBV6-1 and J usage is TRBJ2-3; TRBD1 matches at 7 bases. CDR3 length equals 15 residues. Germline V gene sequence: CDR1 MNHNS, CDR2 SASEGT. Trimming at V came to 3 bases and at J to 5 bases, leaving 8 bases not matched to a gene. Written as DNA, the CDR3 is TGTGCCAGCAGTGATTTGGGACAGATAGGAGATACGCAGTATTTT. This sequence encodes CASSDLGQIGDTQYF.

The chain has TRBV7-2 and TRBJ1-1, with D unresolved. CDR3 length: 15 residues. Deletions cut 0 bases from V and 2 bases from J, with 10 bases between. CDR1 is SGHTA, CDR2 FQGNSA, per germline. CDR3 in DNA: TGTGCCAGCAGCTTAGCCCCAACCATAAACACTGAAGCTTTCTTT. Translated: CASSLAPTINTEAFF.